This entry concerns a single TCR beta chain. Its matching antigen is unknown. TCRdb ran MiXCR on the RT-PCR reads and lists one entry per CDR3 protein. Of 500,000 or so distinct CDR3 sequences listed, 16% are singletons. V was clipped by 4 bases and J by 6 bases; unmatched bases: 11. The CDR3 consists of 15 residues. Germline CDR1 and CDR2: SGHRS and YFSETQ. The data originate from a study of response to subunit inactivated influenza vaccine. Regarding the study as a whole: Few new T cells, the authors suggested, are recruited by each seasonal influenza vaccination.

The clonotype originates from a man aged 45-69 years who received an inactivated influenza vaccine. The chain is built from TRBV5-1 and TRBJ2-3, with TRBD1 matching over 7 bases. Material: CD4+ T cells sorted from PBMCs, obtained less than 30 months after vaccination. The CDR3 DNA is TGCGCCAGCAGCGAAACAGGGGTAGCTGGGGATACGCAGTATTTT. It is translated as CASSETGVAGDTQYF.